This TCR beta chain appears in the sequencing data of a study of T cells after yellow fever vaccination (dated by TCRdb to between 2018 and 2020). With respect to the entire study: Memory subsets (EM, EMRA, CM and Tscm) were sorted on a BD FACS Aria III using CD3, CD45RA, CCR7 and CD95 staining. The SMART-Seq v4 Ultra Low Input RNA kit was used to prepare libraries from fractions with low cell numbers. To follow T-cell clones before and after both primary and booster YFV17D yellow fever vaccination, bulk TCR alpha and beta repertoires underwent longitudinal sequencing. Two healthy male donors, one aged 18 to 29 and one aged 30 to 40 years, were included in the cohort. Blood was drawn at multiple timepoints before and after primary and secondary immunization, with bulk PBMC replicates and cell subsets isolated. Sorting of memory subsets took place on days 0, 15 and 45 and at 18 months after primary vaccination, as well as on days 0, 15 and 45 after the 30-year booster. The research as a whole found: A small share of clonotypes occurred in both CD4 and CD8 compartments, likely arising from convergent recombination. Most clones expanded after primary vaccination (approximately 95% of CD4 and 88% of CD8) were re-detected after the booster, suggesting that broad memory maintenance occurred. Because the study included only a couple of donors, the extent to which the findings can be generalized is limited. In the sorted memory subsets on day 0, nearly all vaccine-responding clonotypes were below the level of detection. Computational filtering was needed because FACS-sorted repertoires could contain abundant contaminating clonotypes from the bulk population. The secondary T-cell response was found to be weaker but faster than the primary response, with a peak reached on day 5 rather than on day 15.

In light of the paper, this sample's treatment or condition label describes: live attenuated yellow fever vaccine strain. PBMCs were isolated from peripheral blood using a standard Ficoll-Paque protocol. For sorted memory subsets, RNA extraction was done with the RNeasy Micro Kit. TCR cDNA was synthesized by 5'RACE template switching, through which a universal primer site and unique molecular identifiers were introduced. Priming of cDNA synthesis was performed from both the TCR alpha and TCR beta constant segments. Libraries were amplified in two PCR steps, with sample barcodes and sequencing adapters added in the second step. Sequencing of the libraries was done on either Illumina HiSeq 2500 (2x100 bp) or NovaSeq (2x150 bp). Per the original workflow: MIGEC handled demultiplexing of reads and collapsing into UMI consensus sequences, while MiXCR performed V(D)J alignment. Clonotypes responding to the vaccine were identified with edgeR on replicate PBMC samples, with the criteria of FDR below 0.01 and a log2 fold change above 5 up to day 15. Bulk clonotypes were assigned CD4 or CD8 identity according to which sequenced CD4 or CD8 repertoire held them at higher abundance. To estimate the distribution of each clone across memory phenotypes, clonotype frequencies in memory subsets were weighted by FACS-sorted cell numbers. TCRdb ran its own pipeline on the public reads, namely fastp trimming at Q25 and MiXCR clone calling, and kept in-frame beta chains. Entries that share a CDR3 protein sequence are merged under the most common genes and DNA. TCRdb, rather than the study authors, made the V and J calls. Within this sample are tens of thousands of distinct CDR3 sequences, with less than 3.5% of them counted one time only. The ten largest clones add up to 0.75% to 1% of the sample.

The germline V gene sets CDR1 to SGHRS and CDR2 to YFSETQ. The CDR3 runs 14 amino acids, cysteine and phenylalanine included. Solely the CDR3 DNA is kept, with 42 bases framed from the first base. At the junction V is shortened by 4 bases and J by 3 bases; bases outside the gene matches: 6. This clonotype was counted ten times or more. No qualities accompany the bases; no much larger clone lies one base away. The source is a man in his late teens or twenties who received the YFV17D yellow fever vaccine. The chain joins TRBV5-1 to TRBJ2-7, with 8 junctional bases fitting TRBD1. This specimen consisted of PBMCs, either bulk or a sorted T-cell subset (CD4+, CD8+, memory, or dextramer-sorted; not recorded which), obtained about 41 days after the first yellow fever vaccination. For the CDR3, the sequence is CASSEQGEGYEQYF. The bases read TGCGCCAGCAGCGAACAGGGGGAAGGCTACGAGCAGTACTTC.